Presented here are 15 T cell receptor beta chains from one specimen sequenced in a study of breast tumors, draining lymph nodes, adjacent tissues. Axillary draining lymph nodes of breast cancer patients supplied the node samples. Each CDR3 protein gets one entry after TCRdb re-called the multiplex PCR reads with MiXCR. The sample has 160,000 or so distinct CDR3 sequences; approximately 30% are singletons. Sequencing used axillary lymph node tissue. These receptors all come from a female donor with breast cancer. Some clones in this sample may be carry-over from other donors' samples.

This clonotype was counted ten times or more. The rearrangement uses TRBV27 and TRBJ2-3; D uncertain. The germline CDR1 and CDR2 sequences are MNHEY and SMNVEV (reference sequence). The germline V and J ends were trimmed by 3 bases and 3 bases, with 10 bases remaining between them. This CDR3 spans 14 amino acids. The CDR3 sequence is CASSFQRKTDTQYF. The CDR3 DNA is TGTGCCAGCAGTTTTCAAAGGAAGACAGATACGCAGTATTTT.

This clonotype came up a few times. The chain joins TRBV29-1 to TRBJ1-1, with TRBD1 as a possible D gene (6 bases). Germline V gene lookup returns CDR1 SQVTM and CDR2 ANQGSEA. The CDR3 runs to 11 residues. V was trimmed by 5 bases and J by 7 bases, leaving 11 bases between them. CDR3 sequence (DNA): TGCAGCGTTACAGGGACATTTGAAGCTTTCTTT. This translates into CSVTGTFEAFF.

At least ten counts were recorded for this clonotype. The V gene is TRBV6-4, the J gene TRBJ1-6; D gene ambiguous. CDR1 and CDR2 from the germline V gene are MRHNA and SNTAGT. The V and J ends lost 4 bases and 10 bases respectively, with 11 bases between them. The length of the CDR3 is 13 residues. CDR3 region: CASSVEVESPLHF. CDR3 coding DNA: TGTGCCAGCAGTGTGGAGGTTGAGTCACCCCTCCACTTT.

This clonotype has at least ten counts. V and J are TRBV29-1 and TRBJ2-1, with D perhaps TRBD1 (6 bases). CDR1 and CDR2 from the germline V gene are SQVTM and ANQGSEA. The V end lost 5 bases, the J end lost 9 bases, and 20 bases lay between the germline ends. The CDR3 contains 14 residues. The CDR3 DNA reads as TGCAGCGTTAATTTGGGACAACAGGGTCCTGAGCAGTTCTTC. Translation gives CSVNLGQQGPEQFF.

This clonotype has a count of ten or more. The gene calls are TRBV5-1 and TRBJ2-7; D unresolved. Trimming stripped 1 base from V and 3 bases from J, with 14 bases between. Germline CDR1 and CDR2: SGHRS and YFSETQ. The CDR3 is 15 residues long. CDR3 DNA: TGCGCCAGCAGCTTGAGCCAAGGTGGATACTACGAGCAGTACTTC. Its protein is CASSLSQGGYYEQYF.

The table lists this clonotype with a few counts. The CDR3 DNA reads TGTGCCAGCAGCTTTTGGACAGGGACCACCGGGGAGCTGTTTTTT. Its translation: CASSFWTGTTGELFF. The chain employs TRBV11-2 and TRBJ2-2; 8 bases agree with TRBD1. The CDR3 is 15 residues long. The J segment lost 4 bases and the V segment lost 3 bases, leaving 4 bases of the junction unmatched. Germline V gene lookup returns CDR1 SGHAT and CDR2 FQNNGV.

This clonotype was picked up many times. This chain links TRBV6-1 with TRBJ2-3; 8 bases line up with TRBD2. Germline assignment: CDR1 MNHNS and CDR2 SASEGT. The CDR3 totals 15 residues. V lost 7 bases to trimming and J lost 4 bases; unmatched junction nucleotides: 10. This CDR3 reads CASIGSGSPPDTQYF. The CDR3 DNA reads TGTGCCAGCATAGGGAGCGGGAGCCCCCCAGATACGCAGTATTTT.

A remark on this clonotype: This may stem from a read error, because a much larger clone lies one nucleotide away. The V and J genes are TRBV19 and TRBJ2-2, with a weak D call TRBD2 (7 bases). The CDR3 has 17 amino acids. The germline V gene encodes CDR1 LNHDA and CDR2 SQIVND (reference sequence). The V end lost 2 bases, the J end lost 7 bases, and 20 bases lay between the germline ends. This CDR3 reads CASSIRGGGSVGGELFF. In DNA, the CDR3 is TGTGCCAGTAGTATACGAGGCGGGGGCTCCGTAGGCGGGGAGCTGTTTTTT. Full variable domain (remainder filled in from reference TRBV19 and TRBJ2-2): DGGITQSPKYLFRKEGQNVTLSCEQNLNHDAMYWYRQDPGQGLRLIYYSQIVNDFQKGDIAEGYSVSREKKESFPLTVTSAQKNPTAFYLCASSIRGGGSVGGELFFGEGSRLTVL.

This clonotype was recorded many times. This rearrangement joins TRBV11-2 to TRBJ2-2; 7 bases are a match to TRBD1. CDR1 is SGHAT, CDR2 FQNNGV, per germline. V dropped 1 base and J dropped 2; count of bases not matched to a gene: 1. The CDR3 spans 15 residues. The CDR3 DNA reads as TGTGCCAGCAGCTTAGGACAGGGAAACACCGGGGAGCTGTTTTTT. It yields the protein CASSLGQGNTGELFF.

The CDR3 loop is CSAQQGTNYGYTF. The CDR3 DNA reads as TGCAGCGCTCAACAGGGAACTAACTATGGCTACACCTTC. The chain employs TRBV29-1 and TRBJ1-2, with D perhaps matching TRBD1 (6 bases). With 7 bases removed from V and 0 bases from J, the gap between germline ends came to 12 bases. Germline CDR1 is SQVTM and CDR2 is ANQGSEA. This CDR3 comprises 13 residues.

The chain joins TRBV7-9 to TRBJ1-4; TRBD1 is a possible D gene (6 bases). V was pared by 5 bases and J by 8 bases, with 15 bases between. The V gene's germline CDR1 is SEHNR and CDR2 FQNEAQ (reference sequence). CDR3 size: 14 residues. The DNA of the CDR3 is TGTGCCAGCAGCCATCTACAGGGATTGGAAAAACTGTTTTTT. This translates into CASSHLQGLEKLFF.

This clonotype showed up many times. The rearrangement joins TRBV12-3 or TRBV12-4 to TRBJ2-1, with 7 bases aligning to TRBD2. The CDR3 spans 15 residues. The J segment lost 5 bases and the V segment lost 7 bases, leaving 11 bases of the junction unmatched. In DNA, the CDR3 is TGTGCCAGCAATGGGTTCCGGCTAGCGGACAATGAGCAGTTCTTC. This codes for CASNGFRLADNEQFF.

In the case of this clonotype: At one boundary the junction diverges from the germline segment, which might be a read error. V and J are TRBV9 and TRBJ2-2, with 11 bases fitting TRBD2. The CDR3 covers 14 residues. Germline V CDR1 and CDR2: SGDLS, YYNGEE. The CDR3 loop reads CASSSGGANGELFF. The DNA for the CDR3 is TGTGCCAGCAGTAGCGGGGGGGCCAACGGGGAGCTGTTTTTC.

This clonotype was detected ten times or more. The chain has TRBV7-3 and TRBJ1-2; D may be TRBD1 (5 bases). CDR1 is SGHTA, CDR2 FQGTGA, per germline. V shed 5 bases and J shed 5 bases, with 12 bases lying between them. The CDR3 totals 13 residues. Written as DNA, the CDR3 is TGTGCCAGCAGCCCAGGGAAAGGGTATGGCTACACCTTC. It specifies CASSPGKGYGYTF.

This clonotype was recorded at least ten times. This CDR3 reads CASSFRQGSSNYGYTF. The CDR3 bases are TGTGCCAGCAGCTTCCGACAGGGGTCATCGAACTATGGCTACACCTTC. V usage is TRBV11-2 and J usage is TRBJ1-2; 8 bases align to TRBD1. The J segment lost 2 bases and the V segment lost 3 bases, leaving 8 bases of the junction unmatched. The CDR3 has 16 residues. Germline assignment: CDR1 SGHAT and CDR2 FQNNGV.